The 25 T cell receptor beta chains listed next were all sequenced from one sample in a study of blood T cell repertoires in COVID-19 (TCRdb year 2020). Library creation used the immunoSEQ multiplex PCR assay. Sourced from immuneACCESS, this table was stored by TCRdb with only in-frame sequences that have V and J called. A share of the clones is absent; for the studies checked, an unresolved V gene accounts for under half, and the remainder has no known explanation. The sample data list approximately 330,000 clones, and approximately 90% of these were observed just once. More than 3% of the sample is taken by the ten largest. The sequenced material came from peripheral blood. Receptor source: a woman aged 50 to 60 with active or convalescent COVID-19.

A single count supports this clone. The chain has TRBV18 and TRBJ2-7, with TRBD2 matching over 9 bases. The CDR3 sequence is 14 residues long. V shed 5 bases and J 6 bases; nucleotides not matched to a gene: 8. From germline, CDR1 is KGHSH and CDR2 LQKENI. CDR3 sequence (DNA): TGTGCCAGCTCAACCGTAGCGGGAGACGGCGAGCAGTACTTC. It codes for CASSTVAGDGEQYF.

V is TRBV29-1 and J is TRBJ1-2; unclear D gene. With 4 bases removed from V and 2 bases from J, the gap between germline ends came to 17 bases. Germline V CDR1 and CDR2: SQVTM, ANQGSEA. This CDR3 spans 15 amino acids. Here the CDR3 DNA reads TGCAGCGTTGTTAGTCGGGTATCAGCGAACTATGGCTACACCTTC. Translating it yields CSVVSRVSANYGYTF.

The rearrangement uses TRBV5-1 and TRBJ2-3; tentative D call: TRBD1 (8 bases). The germline V gene has CDR1 SGHRS and CDR2 YFSETQ. This CDR3 has 17 residues. V lost 4 bases to trimming and J lost 1 base, with 19 bases between them. CDR3 sequence: CASSPLPGGQGTDTQYF. In DNA form, the CDR3 reads TGCGCCAGCAGCCCCCTCCCGGGGGGACAGGGCACAGATACGCAGTATTTT.

The rearrangement joins TRBV4-1 to TRBJ1-1; 7 nucleotides match TRBD1. The CDR3 extends over 15 amino acids. J lost 8 bases, V lost 1 base, and 10 bases had no gene match. Germline V lookup: CDR1 MGHRA, CDR2 YSYEKL. This CDR3 reads CASSQAEGAQGEAFF. The CDR3 DNA sequence: TGCGCCAGCAGCCAAGCGGAGGGGGCGCAAGGGGAAGCTTTCTTT.

CDR3 residues: CASAGNYGYTF. The CDR3 DNA follows: TGTGCCAGCGCAGGGAACTATGGCTACACCTTC. V usage is TRBV2 and J usage is TRBJ1-2, with D perhaps matching TRBD1 (5 bases). Germline V CDR1 and CDR2: SNHLY, FYNNEI. With 8 bases removed from V and 2 bases from J, the gap between germline ends came to 6 bases. This CDR3 region has 11 residues.

The chain is built from TRBV29-1 and TRBJ1-2; D may be TRBD1 (6 bases). The ends were cut back, 3 bases at V and 4 bases at J, with 9 bases in the middle. This CDR3 has 12 residues. Per germline, CDR1 SQVTM and CDR2 ANQGSEA. The CDR3 DNA reads as TGCAGCGTTGATAGGGACATCTATGGCTACACCTTC. It specifies CSVDRDIYGYTF.

The genes are TRBV7-3 and TRBJ2-3; tentative D call: TRBD2 (5 bases). This CDR3 has 15 residues. V lost 3 bases and J lost 2, with 12 bases in between. The V gene's germline CDR1 is SGHTA and CDR2 FQGTGA. CDR3 in amino acids: CASSFRAEPTDTQYF. DNA for the CDR3: TGTGCCAGCAGCTTTAGAGCGGAGCCCACAGATACGCAGTATTTT.

The chain recombines TRBV7-9 with TRBJ2-2, with D possibly matching TRBD2 (6 bases). The CDR3 is 15 residues long. V lost 5 bases and J lost 5, with 15 bases in between. Looked up from germline, CDR1 is SEHNR and CDR2 is FQNEAQ (reference sequence). The CDR3 protein is CASSPRLEQTGELFF. The DNA for the CDR3 is TGTGCCAGCAGCCCACGACTAGAACAGACCGGGGAGCTGTTTTTT.

The chain couples TRBV7-9 to TRBJ1-1; 9 bases fit TRBD1. The length of the CDR3 is 13 residues. Germline assignment: CDR1 SEHNR and CDR2 FQNEAQ (reference sequence). V dropped 6 bases and J dropped 5; count of bases not matched to a gene: 4. CDR3 DNA: TGTGCCAGCAGATACAGGGGGCGGACTGAAGCTTTCTTT. The encoded protein is CASRYRGRTEAFF.

This sequence joins TRBV4-1 and TRBJ2-2, with 8 nucleotides matching TRBD2. This CDR3 contains 15 residues. CDR1 and CDR2 from the germline V gene are MGHRA and YSYEKL. V was clipped by 1 base and J by 5 bases; unmatched bases: 3. The CDR3 sequence: CASSQAQRGTGELFF. The CDR3, as DNA: TGCGCCAGCAGCCAAGCTCAGCGGGGGACCGGGGAGCTGTTTTTT.

The chain combines TRBV7-3 with TRBJ2-5; 7 bases agree with TRBD1. V was pared by 2 bases and J by 0 bases, with 3 bases of the junction left unmatched. The CDR3 length is 15 residues. From germline, CDR1 is SGHTA and CDR2 FQGTGA. Here the CDR3 reads CASSLGDRDQETQYF. CDR3 DNA: TGTGCCAGCAGCTTAGGCGACAGGGACCAAGAGACCCAGTACTTC.

The rearrangement uses TRBV7-9 and TRBJ2-7, with D possibly matching TRBD1 (6 bases). The CDR3 extends over 14 amino acids. Deletions cut 3 bases from V and 0 bases from J, with 9 bases between. Germline V gene sequence: CDR1 SEHNR, CDR2 FQNEAQ (reference sequence). The CDR3 region has the DNA TGTGCCAGCAGCTTTGACAGGCTCTCCTACGAGCAGTACTTC. Its protein is CASSFDRLSYEQYF. The full variable domain, rest sourced from reference TRBV7-9 and TRBJ2-7, is DTGVSQNPRHKITKRGQNVTFRCDPISEHNRLYWYRQTLGQGPEFLTYFQNEAQLEKSRLLSDRFSAERPKGSFSTLEIQRTEQGDSAMYLCASSFDRLSYEQYFGPGTRLTVT.

V gene TRBV28 combines with J gene TRBJ2-3; D not resolved. Trimming pared 7 bases from V and 6 bases from J, leaving 11 bases between. CDR1 and CDR2 from the germline V gene are MDHEN and SYDVKM. CDR3 length: 12 amino acids. CDR3 sequence (DNA): TGTGCCAGCACCCGTAGAGCGGATACGCAGTATTTT. It is translated as CASTRRADTQYF.

This chain connects TRBV7-9 to TRBJ2-6; TRBD2 matches at 8 bases. The CDR3 spans 18 residues. J gave up 4 bases and V 1 base, and 9 bases lay outside the gene matches. Germline CDR1 SEHNR, CDR2 FQNEAQ (reference sequence). CDR3 residues: CASSLVGTRPEGANVLTF. The DNA of the CDR3 is TGTGCCAGCAGCTTAGTAGGGACTAGGCCCGAGGGGGCCAACGTCCTGACTTTC.

The chain couples TRBV2 to TRBJ2-1; a possible D gene is TRBD1 (6 bases). This CDR3 has 12 amino acids. Germline loops: CDR1 SNHLY, CDR2 FYNNEI. V was clipped by 1 base and J by 13 bases, with 11 bases between them. The CDR3 protein is CASSEGGHKQFF. For the CDR3, the DNA is TGTGCCAGCAGTGAAGGGGGACACAAACAGTTCTTC. The full variable domain, completed using reference TRBV2 and TRBJ2-1, is EPEVTQTPSHQVTQMGQEVILRCVPISNHLYFYWYRQILGQKVEFLVSFYNNEISEKSEIFDDQFSVERPDGSNFTLKIRSTKLEDSAMYFCASSEGGHKQFFGPGTRLTVL.

The chain uses TRBV10-3 and TRBJ2-5, with D possibly TRBD1 on 6 matching bases. CDR1 and CDR2 from the germline V gene are ENHRY and SYGVKD. Between the trimmed V and J ends, which lost 8 bases and 1 base, there was a span of 11 bases. The CDR3 runs to 13 residues. The CDR3: CAIQSGVQETQYF. CDR3 nucleotides: TGTGCCATCCAGTCAGGGGTCCAAGAGACCCAGTACTTC.

This rearrangement joins TRBV7-2 to TRBJ2-2, with TRBD1 matching over 10 bases. The CDR3 contains 17 residues. Germline CDR1 and CDR2: SGHTA and FQGNSA. Unmatched junction bases numbered 15, after V lost 5 bases and J lost 9 bases. The CDR3 sequence is CASSTRGTGERLRELFF. The CDR3 coding sequence is TGTGCCAGCAGCACTAGGGGGACAGGGGAGAGGTTGAGGGAGCTGTTTTTT.

This chain uses TRBV13 with TRBJ1-2; TRBD1 aligns across 8 bases. Per germline, CDR1 PRHDT and CDR2 FYEKMQ (reference sequence). The CDR3 extends over 17 amino acids. J lost 5 bases, V lost 0 bases, and 11 bases had no gene match. The CDR3 sequence is CASSLGLPGQAKYGYTF. In nucleotides, the CDR3 is TGTGCCAGCAGCTTAGGCCTACCGGGACAGGCCAAATATGGCTACACCTTC.

The chain joins TRBV4-3 to TRBJ2-7, with D possibly matching TRBD2 (5 bases). Trimming cost V 0 bases and J 4 bases, with 13 bases left between them. Per the germline V gene, CDR1 is LGHNA and CDR2 is YSLEER. The CDR3 totals 15 residues. The CDR3 is CASSQDRGPRYEQYF. CDR3 nucleotide sequence: TGCGCCAGCAGCCAAGATAGAGGGCCTCGGTACGAGCAGTACTTC.

J is TRBJ2-7 and V is TRBV20-1, with a possible D match to TRBD1 (5 bases). The CDR3 has 12 amino acids. The V and J ends lost 3 bases and 5 bases respectively, with 11 bases between them. CDR1 is DFQATT and CDR2 is SNEGSKA in the germline V gene (reference sequence). The CDR3 spells CSASRQGNEQYF. CDR3 DNA: TGCAGTGCTAGTCGGCAGGGTAACGAGCAGTACTTC.

This chain links TRBV2 with TRBJ2-1; 7 bases line up with TRBD2. Trimming took 4 bases from V and 9 from J; bases not matched to a gene: 9. The CDR3 is 14 residues long. The V gene's germline CDR1 is SNHLY and CDR2 FYNNEI. The CDR3 DNA reads as TGTGCCAGCAGTGGGACTAGGTCTCTTGGTGAGCAGTTCTTC. Translated: CASSGTRSLGEQFF.

This clone was detected only once. The chain recombines TRBV19 with TRBJ1-4; the D gene is possibly TRBD1 (6 bases). The V gene lost 5 bases and the J gene lost 0 bases, with 10 bases spanning the gap. The CDR3 sequence is 15 residues long. CDR1 is LNHDA, CDR2 SQIVND, per germline (reference sequence). CDR3 in amino acids: CASSPRTATNEKLFF. The CDR3 DNA reads as TGTGCCAGTAGTCCCAGGACAGCAACTAATGAAAAACTGTTTTTT.

V usage is TRBV18 and J usage is TRBJ2-7; TRBD1 is a possible D gene (5 bases). Deletions cut 3 bases from V and 2 bases from J, with 17 bases between. CDR1 KGHSH and CDR2 LQKENI come from the germline V gene. The CDR3 runs to 16 residues. Written as DNA, the CDR3 is TGTGCCAGCTCACCCGGTGACAGACAATTAACCTACGAGCAGTACTTC. Translated, it gives CASSPGDRQLTYEQYF. Using reference TRBV18 and TRBJ2-7 for the parts outside the CDR3, the full variable domain is NAGVMQNPRHLVRRRGQEARLRCSPMKGHSHVYWYRQLPEEGLKFMVYLQKENIIDESGMPKERFSAEFPKEGPSILRIQQVVRGDSAAYFCASSPGDRQLTYEQYFGPGTRLTVT.

V is TRBV6-4 and J is TRBJ1-2; 7 positions match TRBD1. This CDR3 is built from 15 residues. Germline V gene data show CDR1 as MRHNA and CDR2 as SNTAGT. V trimming: 2 bases; J trimming: 3 bases; junction bases outside the gene matches: 6. The CDR3, as DNA: TGTGCCAGCAGTGACCGGTCTACAGGGGACTATGGCTACACCTTC. As protein: CASSDRSTGDYGYTF.

The chain carries TRBV7-3 and TRBJ2-7, with 7 bases that match TRBD2. Germline lookup yields CDR1 SGHTA and CDR2 FQGTGA. This CDR3 comprises 13 residues. V lost 5 bases to trimming and J lost 7 bases; unmatched junction nucleotides: 8. The CDR3 DNA is TGTGCCAGCAGCCCCCCGGGGGGAGAGGAGCAGTACTTC. It translates to CASSPPGGEEQYF.